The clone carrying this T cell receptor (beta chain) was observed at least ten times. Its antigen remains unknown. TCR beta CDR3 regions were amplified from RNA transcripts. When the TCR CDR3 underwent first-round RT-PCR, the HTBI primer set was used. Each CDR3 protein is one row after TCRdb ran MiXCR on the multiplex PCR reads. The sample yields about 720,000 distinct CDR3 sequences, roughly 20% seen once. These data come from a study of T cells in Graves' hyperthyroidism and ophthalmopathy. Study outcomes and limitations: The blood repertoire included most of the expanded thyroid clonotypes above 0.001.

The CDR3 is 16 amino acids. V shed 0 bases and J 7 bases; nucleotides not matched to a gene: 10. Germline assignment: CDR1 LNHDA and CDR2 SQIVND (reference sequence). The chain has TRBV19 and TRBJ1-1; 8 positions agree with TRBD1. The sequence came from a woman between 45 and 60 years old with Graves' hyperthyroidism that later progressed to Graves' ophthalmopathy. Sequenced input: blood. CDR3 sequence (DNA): TGTGCCAGTAGTATAGACCGGGTGGACAGGGAGGATGAAGCTTTCTTT. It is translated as CASSIDRVDREDEAFF.